The T cell receptor beta chain under discussion was sequenced for a study of blood T cell repertoires in COVID-19. About the research overall: Some COVID-19 samples were acute and others convalescent; all came from the United States, Italy and Spain. PBMCs, B-cell-depleted T cells, or T cells provided the cDNA or gDNA that made up the material.

The germline V and J ends were trimmed by 1 base and 3 bases, with 7 bases remaining between them. The CDR3 length is 15 residues. CDR1 and CDR2 from the germline V gene are SGHDN and FVKESK. Original handling: How many nucleated cells were present was estimated from reference gene primer amplification. Sequencing was performed with immunoSEQ multiplex PCR; in TCRdb, only in-frame clones are kept and a portion is missing. That table furnishes V, J and clone size, whereas the DNA furnished D and trimming. The repertoire holds 65,000 to 95,000 clones, 80% seen once, with around 12% in the top ten. The sequence was obtained from a woman in her forties with active or convalescent COVID-19. The V call is TRBV14, the J call TRBJ2-6; D unresolved. The specimen was peripheral blood. CDR3 nucleotides: TGTGCCAGCAGCCAAGGGGCAGATGGGGCCAACGTCCTGACTTTC. Amino acids: CASSQGADGANVLTF.